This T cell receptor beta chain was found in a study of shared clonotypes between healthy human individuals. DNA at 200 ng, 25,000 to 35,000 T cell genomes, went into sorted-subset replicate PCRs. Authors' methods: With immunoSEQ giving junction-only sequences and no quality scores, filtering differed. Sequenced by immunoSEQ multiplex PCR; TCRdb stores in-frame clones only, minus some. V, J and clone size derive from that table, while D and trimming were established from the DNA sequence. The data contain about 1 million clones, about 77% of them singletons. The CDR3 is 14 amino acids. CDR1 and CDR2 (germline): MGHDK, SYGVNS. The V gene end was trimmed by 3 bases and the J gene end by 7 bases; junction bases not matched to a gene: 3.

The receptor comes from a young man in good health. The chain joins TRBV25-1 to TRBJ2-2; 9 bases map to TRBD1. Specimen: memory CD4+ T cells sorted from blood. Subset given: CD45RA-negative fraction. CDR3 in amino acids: CASSDTGGGGELFF. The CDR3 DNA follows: TGTGCCAGCAGTGACACAGGGGGCGGCGGGGAGCTGTTTTTT.